The 6 T cell receptor beta chains reported below all come from one sample, sequenced in a study of technical replicates of blood from a handful of donors. The method was immunoSEQ multiplex PCR; TCRdb's version includes in-frame clones alone and lacks a portion of them. In the table there are approximately 77,000 clones, 94% of which are singletons. Sequencing was carried out using T cells isolated from PBMCs. Source of these receptors: a human donor in good health.

The V gene is TRBV7-6, the J gene TRBJ1-1; D possibly corresponds to TRBD1 (5 bases). V lost 1 base and J lost 5, with 14 bases in between. The CDR3 sequence is 15 residues long. CDR1 is SGHVS and CDR2 is FNYEAQ in the germline V gene. The CDR3 protein is CASSLVTQGWTEAFF. As DNA, the CDR3 is TGTGCCAGCAGCTTAGTTACGCAGGGATGGACTGAAGCTTTCTTT.

The J gene is TRBJ2-1, the V gene TRBV5-1, with 9 nucleotides matching TRBD2. This CDR3 comprises 15 residues. Trimming at V came to 4 bases and at J to 7 bases, leaving 9 bases not matched to a gene. Germline lookup yields CDR1 SGHRS and CDR2 YFSETQ. CDR3 residues: CASSPEGLARNEQFF. The CDR3 DNA is TGCGCCAGCAGCCCAGAGGGACTAGCCAGGAATGAGCAGTTCTTC.

The genes are TRBV28 and TRBJ1-4; a possible D gene is TRBD1 (5 bases). CDR3 length equals 13 residues. CDR1 is MDHEN and CDR2 is SYDVKM in the germline V gene. Trimming pared 3 bases from V and 5 bases from J, leaving 7 bases between. The CDR3 bases are TGTGCCAGCAGTTTTAGGGGAAATGAAAAACTGTTTTTT. Translated, it gives CASSFRGNEKLFF.

This clone was detected once. CDR3 DNA: TGTGCCAGCGCTGGGACAGGCTTCTCTTCTCGCTACACCTTC. It codes for CASAGTGFSSRYTF. The rearrangement links TRBV27 to TRBJ1-2, with TRBD1 matching over 8 bases. The germline V gene encodes CDR1 MNHEY and CDR2 SMNVEV (reference sequence). The CDR3 loop spans 14 amino acids. V lost 8 bases, J lost 9 bases, and 14 bases stayed unmatched.

V and J are TRBV19 and TRBJ2-1, with TRBD2 matching 16 bases. The V and J ends lost 5 bases and 7 bases, in that order; junction bases with no gene match: 5. The CDR3 has 16 residues. CDR1 and CDR2 from the germline V gene are LNHDA and SQIVND (reference sequence). The CDR3 DNA follows: TGTGCCAGTAGTCCGGGACTAGCGGGAGGGGTGAATGAGCAGTTCTTC. Amino acids: CASSPGLAGGVNEQFF. The full variable domain, its missing parts supplied by reference TRBV19 and TRBJ2-1, is DGGITQSPKYLFRKEGQNVTLSCEQNLNHDAMYWYRQDPGQGLRLIYYSQIVNDFQKGDIAEGYSVSREKKESFPLTVTSAQKNPTAFYLCASSPGLAGGVNEQFFGPGTRLTVL.

This clone was recorded once. The V call is TRBV25-1, the J call TRBJ1-5; possibly TRBD1 for D (5 bases). Trimming took off 3 bases at V and 5 bases at J, with 14 bases between the two ends. Germline assignment: CDR1 MGHDK and CDR2 SYGVNS. The CDR3 sequence is 15 residues long. DNA for the CDR3: TGTGCCAGCAGTGACCCTGGACGGGGGGATCAGCCCCAGCATTTT. It encodes CASSDPGRGDQPQHF.